Shown below are 13 T cell receptor beta chains from a single sample sequenced in a study of blood T cell repertoires in COVID-19. Using immunoSEQ multiplex PCR, the repertoire was profiled, and TCRdb retains in-frame clones only, with some absent. The sample holds 200,000 to 250,000 clones, more than 75% seen once. The sequenced sample was peripheral blood. These receptors all come from a man of 80 years or more with acute or convalescent COVID-19.

V usage is TRBV5-1 and J usage is TRBJ2-2; the match to TRBD2 covers 12 bases. Germline CDR1 and CDR2: SGHRS and YFSETQ. V lost 0 bases and J lost 0; bases outside the gene matches: 9. This CDR3 has 20 residues. CDR3 in amino acids: CASSLVIWTSGNPNTGELFF. CDR3 in DNA: TGCGCCAGCAGCTTGGTGATCTGGACTAGCGGGAATCCGAACACCGGGGAGCTGTTTTTT.

The chain has TRBV19 and TRBJ1-5; D remains unclear. The CDR3 covers 14 residues. Trimming removed 6 bases at V and 0 bases at J, with 9 bases between. Germline CDR1 LNHDA, CDR2 SQIVND (reference sequence). The CDR3 here is CASRGEYSNQPQHF. As DNA, the CDR3 is TGTGCCAGTAGGGGCGAGTATAGCAATCAGCCCCAGCATTTT.

V and J are TRBV11-2 and TRBJ2-1; a weak D match, TRBD2 (5 bases). This CDR3 contains 13 residues. CDR1 is SGHAT, CDR2 FQNNGV, per germline. The germline V and J ends were trimmed by 6 bases and 8 bases, with 14 bases remaining between them. The CDR3 spells CASRDWSRDEQFF. CDR3 bases: TGTGCCAGCAGGGACTGGTCGAGGGATGAGCAGTTCTTC.

The chain couples TRBV24-1 to TRBJ2-5, with TRBD1 identical over 10 bases. CDR3 length equals 14 residues. V dropped 6 bases and J dropped 4; count of bases not matched to a gene: 4. Germline V CDR1 and CDR2: KGHDR, SFDVKD. The CDR3 bases are TGTGCCACCAGTCCGGGGACAGGGGTAGAGACCCAGTACTTC. Translating it yields CATSPGTGVETQYF.

This chain links TRBV19 with TRBJ2-1; 13 bases line up with TRBD2. In germline, CDR1 is LNHDA, CDR2 SQIVND (reference sequence). The CDR3 runs to 18 residues. V lost 4 bases to trimming and J lost 0 bases; unmatched junction nucleotides: 6. The DNA for the CDR3 is TGTGCCAGTAGTAAAACCGGGACTAGCGGGACCTCCTACAATGAGCAGTTCTTC. Protein product: CASSKTGTSGTSYNEQFF.

The rearrangement uses TRBV7-2 and TRBJ2-2; maybe TRBD2 (5 bases). Germline CDR1 is SGHTA and CDR2 is FQGNSA. The V and J ends lost 5 bases and 2 bases respectively, with 15 bases between them. There are 16 residues in the CDR3. The CDR3 DNA is TGTGCCAGCAGCATCCGGAGACTATCTAACACCGGGGAGCTGTTTTTT. This gives the protein CASSIRRLSNTGELFF.

The rearrangement joins TRBV3-1 (or the pseudogene TRBV3-2) to TRBJ2-5; D not resolved. Germline V gene data show CDR1 as LGHDT and CDR2 as YNNKEL (reference sequence). The ends were cut back, 2 bases at V and 1 base at J, with 8 bases in the middle. This CDR3 spans 14 amino acids. The CDR3 reads CASSQRLAQETQYF. In nucleotides, the CDR3 is TGTGCCAGCAGCCAAAGACTCGCCCAAGAGACCCAGTACTTC.

The CDR3 spells CASSLVDGGYEQYF. CDR3 DNA: TGTGCCAGCAGCTTAGTTGACGGGGGCTACGAGCAGTACTTC. This chain uses TRBV11-2 with TRBJ2-7, with D perhaps matching TRBD2 (6 bases). The CDR3 runs to 14 residues. V was clipped by 1 base and J by 3 bases, with 10 bases between them. Germline assignment: CDR1 SGHAT and CDR2 FQNNGV.

The chain joins TRBV28 to TRBJ1-2; D possibly corresponds to TRBD1 (6 bases). Trimming pared 2 bases from V and 7 bases from J, leaving 14 bases between. The germline V gene has CDR1 MDHEN and CDR2 SYDVKM. The CDR3 has 14 amino acids. As DNA, the CDR3 is TGTGCCAGCAGTTTAGGGGGCGGCCCCCTTGGCTACACCTTC. Translated, it gives CASSLGGGPLGYTF.

The rearrangement uses TRBV7-2 and TRBJ2-7; 9 bases map to TRBD1. This CDR3 spans 12 amino acids. The germline V gene has CDR1 SGHTA and CDR2 FQGNSA. CDR3 sequence reads: CASSKHRDRVFV. The CDR3 DNA reads TGTGCCAGCAGCAAGCACCGGGACAGGGTTTTCGTC.

The genes are TRBV19 and TRBJ2-6, with 8 positions matching TRBD2. The CDR3 totals 16 residues. V lost 3 bases and J lost 4; bases outside the gene matches: 5. Germline V gives CDR1 LNHDA, CDR2 SQIVND (reference sequence). The CDR3: CASSMTGTRGANVLTF. The CDR3 DNA sequence: TGTGCCAGTAGTATGACGGGGACTAGGGGGGCCAACGTCCTGACTTTC.

With regard to this clone: This specimen includes other DNA sequences encoding the same CDR3. The genes are TRBV28 and TRBJ1-1; 8 positions agree with TRBD1. This CDR3 comprises 14 residues. Germline V gene data show CDR1 as MDHEN and CDR2 as SYDVKM. Trimming removed 3 bases from V and 4 bases from J; junction bases left unmatched: 4. CDR3 DNA: TGTGCCAGCAGTTTTCGAGACAGGGGCACTGAAGCTTTCTTT. The encoded protein is CASSFRDRGTEAFF. The full variable domain, completed using reference TRBV28 and TRBJ1-1, is DVKVTQSSRYLVKRTGEKVFLECVQDMDHENMFWYRQDPGLGLRLIYFSYDVKMKEKGDIPEGYSVSREKKERFSLILESASTNQTSMYLCASSFRDRGTEAFFGQGTRLTVV.

This sequence joins TRBV28 and TRBJ1-1; 8 nucleotides match TRBD1. The CDR3 sequence is 13 residues long. Losses at the gene ends were 9 bases for V and 1 base for J; bases not matched to a gene: 4. Germline CDR1 is MDHEN and CDR2 is SYDVKM. CDR3 loop: CASHRGGNTEAFF. The CDR3 DNA sequence: TGTGCCAGTCACAGGGGGGGGAACACTGAAGCTTTCTTT.